Listed below are T cell receptor beta chains from one sample, sequenced in a study of shared clonotypes between healthy human individuals. Generated by immunoSEQ multiplex PCR, the TCRdb table keeps only in-frame clones and is missing some. The table has about 2.3 million clones, 85% to 95% seen once; the top ten hold roughly 0.34%. Material for sequencing was naive CD4+ T cells from PBMCs. The receptors come from a man between 18 and 29 years old in good health. Some clones in this sample may be carry-over from other donors' samples. Both conserved end residues are trimmed from each CDR3.

>TRBV6-6|TRBJ2-7
ASRGLAQSPYEQY
>TRBV7-8|TRBJ1-1
ASSLDRGTEAF
>TRBV7-2|TRBJ1-1
ASSRLRGDTEAF
>TRBV9|TRBJ1-5
ASSPGRGFNQPQH
>TRBV4-2|TRBJ1-1
ASSQEVGNRLNTEAF
>TRBV7-2|TRBJ1-1
ASSLVGGLGDTEAF
>TRBV19|TRBJ2-1
ASSPVQPDEQF
>TRBV5-4|TRBJ1-1
ASRLGDRGLSAEAF
>TRBV4-3|TRBJ2-1
ASSQGGGSSYNEQF
>TRBV11-1|TRBJ2-1
ASSSRDRGRGEQF
>TRBV6-1|TRBJ2-7
ASSEVRGRGGNEQY
>TRBV5-4|TRBJ2-3
ATSRGQVTDTQY
>TRBV28|TRBJ1-5
ASSFVGRGNQPQH
>TRBV9|TRBJ2-7
ASSTGPVTPYEQY
>TRBV4-2|TRBJ2-3
ASSQEVLGGGDTQY
>TRBV10-3|TRBJ1-2
AISVRGRSYGYT
>TRBV7-3|TRBJ2-3
ASSRQGGTDTQY
>TRBV2|TRBJ1-1
ASAYLTGNTEAF
>TRBV28|TRBJ2-7
ASSALAGGSYEQY
>TRBV4-2|TRBJ1-4
ASSQVPMDRGGTNEKLF
>TRBV7-3|TRBJ1-2
ASSSGPDYGYT
>TRBV7-2|TRBJ2-6
ASSLLAGISGANVLT
>TRBV5-4|TRBJ2-7
ASSPRDGYEQY